The 17 T cell receptor beta chains listed next were all sequenced from one sample in a study of CD8 T cells in ankylosing spondylitis (dated by TCRdb to the late 2010s). Study-wide conclusions, independent of this receptor: Blood from ankylosing spondylitis patients appeared to be characterized by a TCR beta motif made up of several highly homologous amino acid variants.

Their antigens are not known. Library construction relied on 5' RACE. The run used an Illumina HiSeq 2500. TCRdb handled the public reads itself, with Q25 trimming in fastp and clone calling in MiXCR, and kept productive beta chains. Rows with a matching CDR3 protein are joined into one entry that keeps the most common DNA and genes. For this sample there are around 390,000 distinct CDR3 sequences; about a fifth appear just once. The ten largest clonotypes hold about 15% of the sample. Sequences were obtained from blood, either unsorted or a sorted T cell fraction (not recorded which). These receptors came from a male donor with ankylosing spondylitis.

In this sample, this clonotype turned up a few times. The J gene is TRBJ2-5, the V gene TRBV10-1, with 10 bases lining up with TRBD2. The CDR3 runs to 18 residues. Germline V gene sequence: CDR1 WNHNN, CDR2 SYGVQD (reference sequence). Trimming took 3 bases from V and 0 from J; bases not matched to a gene: 10. CDR3: CASSDSGRALSNQETQYF. The DNA of the CDR3 is TGCGCCAGCAGTGACAGCGGGAGGGCCCTCTCCAACCAAGAGACCCAGTACTTC.

This chain joins TRBV2 and TRBJ2-2; tentatively, D is TRBD2 (6 bases). The V gene lost 6 bases and the J gene lost 0 bases, with 11 bases spanning the gap. CDR3 length: 15 residues. Germline lookup yields CDR1 SNHLY and CDR2 FYNNEI. This CDR3 is CASSLGGPNTGELFF. CDR3 in DNA: TGTGCCAGCAGCCTGGGAGGCCCGAACACCGGGGAGCTGTTTTTT.

This chain joins TRBV5-1 and TRBJ2-3; D is undetermined. The germline gives CDR1 SGHRS, CDR2 YFSETQ. CDR3 size: 14 residues. V was pared by 4 bases and J by 1 base, with 10 bases between. DNA for the CDR3: TGCGCCAGCAGCCCCGAGGCGGGCACAGATACGCAGTATTTT. Amino acid sequence: CASSPEAGTDTQYF.

This clonotype has just a few counts. This chain links TRBV4-3 with TRBJ2-3; 7 nucleotides agree with TRBD2. V gave up 8 bases and J gave up 0 bases; unmatched junction bases: 5. This CDR3 region has 14 residues. Germline V lookup: CDR1 LGHNA, CDR2 YSLEER. Written as DNA, the CDR3 is TGCGCCAGCGCCGGGGGGAGAAGCACAGATACGCAGTATTTT. This encodes CASAGGRSTDTQYF.

There are a few counts of this clonotype. The CDR3 sequence is CASSFRGAHLSSYEQYF. CDR3 DNA: TGTGCCAGCAGTTTCCGGGGGGCTCACCTTAGCTCCTACGAGCAGTACTTC. The rearrangement joins TRBV12-3 or TRBV12-4 to TRBJ2-7; a weak D match, TRBD2 (7 bases). The V gene lost 3 bases and the J gene lost 0 bases, with 18 bases spanning the gap. The CDR3 has 17 amino acids.

In its sample, this clonotype was seen a few times. Here the CDR3 DNA reads TGTGCCAGCACCCCGGACCCGTACTATGGCTACACCTTC. This codes for CASTPDPYYGYTF. The chain links TRBV6-2 or TRBV6-3 to TRBJ1-2; D is ambiguous. The V and J ends lost 7 bases and 3 bases respectively, with 12 bases between them. The CDR3 sequence is 13 residues long. Per the germline V gene, CDR1 is MNHEY and CDR2 is SVGEGT.

The chain employs TRBV9 and TRBJ2-1; TRBD2 aligns across 10 bases. The CDR3 contains 15 residues. V lost 0 bases to trimming and J lost 8 bases; unmatched junction nucleotides: 5. CDR1 and CDR2 (germline): SGDLS, YYNGEE. CDR3: CASSVGLAGVYEQFF. In DNA form, the CDR3 reads TGTGCCAGCAGCGTAGGACTAGCGGGTGTCTATGAGCAGTTCTTC.

This clonotype showed up just a few times. This chain's CDR3 is CASSPTGDDGYTF. The CDR3 DNA sequence: TGTGCCAGCAGTCCCACAGGGGACGATGGCTACACCTTC. The rearrangement joins TRBV6-2 or TRBV6-3 to TRBJ1-2, with 7 bases identical to TRBD1. With V trimmed by 5 bases and J by 6 bases, 6 bases remained unmatched. Looked up from germline, CDR1 is MNHEY and CDR2 is SVGEGT. The CDR3 has 13 residues.

This clonotype came up many times. This chain links TRBV12-3 or TRBV12-4 with TRBJ2-2, with 7 bases matching TRBD1. V shed 3 bases, J shed 3 bases, and the junction held 4 bases outside the gene matches. This CDR3 is 15 amino acids long. The CDR3 DNA follows: TGTGCCAGCAGTTTGGACAGGTCCCACACCGGGGAGCTGTTTTTT. Translating it yields CASSLDRSHTGELFF.

The chain couples TRBV21-1 to TRBJ2-3; the table names TRBD2, a call not compared with the DNA. TRBV21-1 is deemed a pseudogene. This CDR3 is 18 amino acids long. CDR3 nucleotides: TGTGCCAGCCGTGGGGCGGGGACTAGCGGGAGGTTCTCAGATACGCAGTATTTT. Amino acid sequence: CASRGAGTSGRFSDTQYF.

This chain links TRBV18 with TRBJ2-3; 13 bases line up with TRBD2. CDR3 size: 17 residues. From germline, CDR1 is KGHSH and CDR2 LQKENI. J gave up 2 bases and V 4 bases, and 6 bases lay outside the gene matches. CDR3 coding DNA: TGTGCCAGCTCACGATGGACTAGCGGGAGCGTCACAGATACGCAGTATTTT. Protein product: CASSRWTSGSVTDTQYF. Using reference TRBV18 and TRBJ2-3 for the parts outside the CDR3, the full variable domain is NAGVMQNPRHLVRRRGQEARLRCSPMKGHSHVYWYRQLPEEGLKFMVYLQKENIIDESGMPKERFSAEFPKEGPSILRIQQVVRGDSAAYFCASSRWTSGSVTDTQYFGPGTRLTVL.

V usage is TRBV10-3 and J usage is TRBJ2-1, with 9 bases that match TRBD2. Trimming took 6 bases from V and 9 from J; bases not matched to a gene: 12. The CDR3 covers 15 residues. CDR1 is ENHRY and CDR2 is SYGVKD in the germline V gene. This CDR3 is CAIRPGIAGVSEQFF. Here the CDR3 DNA reads TGTGCCATCAGGCCAGGAATAGCGGGAGTTTCTGAGCAGTTCTTC.

The rearrangement links TRBV7-9 to TRBJ2-1; 10 bases are shared with TRBD1. This CDR3 region has 15 residues. Germline CDR1 is SEHNR and CDR2 is FQNEAQ (reference sequence). Unmatched junction bases numbered 7, after V lost 5 bases and J lost 6 bases. This CDR3 is CASSPPRTGGNEQFF. CDR3 nucleotides: TGTGCCAGCAGCCCCCCAAGGACAGGGGGCAATGAGCAGTTCTTC.

The rearrangement uses TRBV7-2 and TRBJ2-4, with D uncertain. Between the trimmed V and J ends, which lost 0 bases and 6 bases, there was a span of 12 bases. This CDR3 is 15 amino acids long. The germline V gene encodes CDR1 SGHTA and CDR2 FQGNSA. This CDR3 is CASSLAGDLLNIQYF. The CDR3 DNA reads as TGTGCCAGCAGCTTAGCTGGAGATCTTTTAAACATTCAGTACTTC.

The chain uses TRBV6-5 and TRBJ2-7; 9 nucleotides line up with TRBD2. This CDR3 is built from 15 residues. V lost 0 bases and J lost 1; bases outside the gene matches: 1. The V gene's germline CDR1 is MNHEY and CDR2 SVGAGI. CDR3 sequence reads: CASSYSAGGSYEQYF. CDR3 DNA sequence: TGTGCCAGCAGTTACTCAGCGGGAGGATCCTACGAGCAGTACTTC.

The chain couples TRBV12-5 to TRBJ1-6; D gene unclear. V shed 0 bases and J shed 4 bases, with 10 bases lying between them. Germline V lookup: CDR1 LGHNT, CDR2 FRNRAP. This CDR3 spans 16 amino acids. The CDR3 DNA reads as TGTGCTAGTGGTTTGGTAATGATCCCTTATAATTCACCCCTCCACTTT. Amino acid sequence: CASGLVMIPYNSPLHF.

The table lists this clonotype with a count of one. The chain combines TRBV2 with TRBJ2-5; 7 bases fit TRBD1. Germline lookup yields CDR1 SNHLY and CDR2 FYNNEI. The CDR3 spans 15 residues. The V and J ends lost 5 bases and 4 bases, in that order; junction bases with no gene match: 10. As DNA, the CDR3 is TGTGCCAGCAGTTACAACAGGGGTAATAGAGAGACCCAGTACTTC. It specifies CASSYNRGNRETQYF.